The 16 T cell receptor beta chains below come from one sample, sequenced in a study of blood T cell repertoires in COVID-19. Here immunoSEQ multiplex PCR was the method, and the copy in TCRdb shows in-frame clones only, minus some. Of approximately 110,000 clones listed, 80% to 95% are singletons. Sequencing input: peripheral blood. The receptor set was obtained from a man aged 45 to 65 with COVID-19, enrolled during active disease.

As DNA, the CDR3 is TGTGCCAGCAGCTTAACGGGGCGGGAGAGCACAGATACGCAGTATTTT. The encoded protein is CASSLTGRESTDTQYF. This chain connects TRBV7-3 to TRBJ2-3; TRBD2 matches at 7 bases. This CDR3 has 16 residues. The trim removed 0 bases at V and 0 bases at J, leaving 3 bases unmatched. Per germline, CDR1 SGHTA and CDR2 FQGTGA.

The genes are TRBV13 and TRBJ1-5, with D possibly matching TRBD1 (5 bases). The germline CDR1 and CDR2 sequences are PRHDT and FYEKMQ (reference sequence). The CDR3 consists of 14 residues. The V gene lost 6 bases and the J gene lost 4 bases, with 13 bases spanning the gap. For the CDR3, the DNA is TGTGCCAGCAGTTTCGGGGGTAGAAATCAGCCCCAGCATTTT. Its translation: CASSFGGRNQPQHF.

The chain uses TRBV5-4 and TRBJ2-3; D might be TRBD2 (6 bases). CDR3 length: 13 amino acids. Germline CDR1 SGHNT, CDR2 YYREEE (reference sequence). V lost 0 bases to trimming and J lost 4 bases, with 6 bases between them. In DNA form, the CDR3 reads TGTGCCAGCAGCTTGGGACTAGCAGATACGCAGTATTTT. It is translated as CASSLGLADTQYF.

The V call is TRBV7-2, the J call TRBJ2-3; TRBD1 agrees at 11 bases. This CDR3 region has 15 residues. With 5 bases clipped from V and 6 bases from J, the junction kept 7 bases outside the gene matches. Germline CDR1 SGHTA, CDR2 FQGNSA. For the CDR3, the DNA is TGTGCCAGCAGCCCTAGGGGGACAGGGGGGGATACGCAGTATTTT. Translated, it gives CASSPRGTGGDTQYF.

The CDR3 region is CASSLGHSQETQYF. In nucleotides, the CDR3 is TGCGCCAGCAGCTTGGGACATTCCCAAGAGACCCAGTACTTC. V is TRBV5-1 and J is TRBJ2-5; D is ambiguous. Deletions cut 0 bases from V and 1 base from J, with 7 bases between. The germline V gene has CDR1 SGHRS and CDR2 YFSETQ. This CDR3 region has 14 residues. The complete variable domain, with remaining parts taken from reference TRBV5-1 and TRBJ2-5, reads KAGVTQTPRYLIKTRGQQVTLSCSPISGHRSVSWYQQTPGQGLQFLFEYFSETQRNKGNFPGRFSGRQFSNSRSEMNVSTLELGDSALYLCASSLGHSQETQYFGPGTRLLVL.

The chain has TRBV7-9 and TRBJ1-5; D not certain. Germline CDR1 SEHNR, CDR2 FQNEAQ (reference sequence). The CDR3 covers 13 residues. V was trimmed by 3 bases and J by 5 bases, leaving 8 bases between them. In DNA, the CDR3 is TGTGCCAGCAGCTTCGACCGGGATCAGCCCCAGCATTTT. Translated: CASSFDRDQPQHF. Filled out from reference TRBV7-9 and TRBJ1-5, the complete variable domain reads DTGVSQNPRHKITKRGQNVTFRCDPISEHNRLYWYRQTLGQGPEFLTYFQNEAQLEKSRLLSDRFSAERPKGSFSTLEIQRTEQGDSAMYLCASSFDRDQPQHFGDGTRLSIL.

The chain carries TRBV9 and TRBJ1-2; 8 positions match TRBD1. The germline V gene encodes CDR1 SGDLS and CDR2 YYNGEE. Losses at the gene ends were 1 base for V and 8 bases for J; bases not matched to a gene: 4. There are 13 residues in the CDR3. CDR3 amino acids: CASSVSGQAGYTF. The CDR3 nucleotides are TGTGCCAGCAGCGTATCGGGACAGGCCGGCTACACCTTC.

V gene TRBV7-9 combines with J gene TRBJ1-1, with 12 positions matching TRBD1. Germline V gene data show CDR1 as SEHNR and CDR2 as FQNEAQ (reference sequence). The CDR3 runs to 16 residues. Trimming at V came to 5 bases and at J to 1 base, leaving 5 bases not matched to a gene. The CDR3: CASSPGQGAWNTEAFF. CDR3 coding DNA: TGTGCCAGCAGCCCGGGACAGGGGGCGTGGAACACTGAAGCTTTCTTT.

In nucleotides, the CDR3 is TGTGCCAGCAGTTTGGTTTCTAGCGGGAGTTATTTAGAGACCCAGTACTTC. This translates into CASSLVSSGSYLETQYF. V is TRBV28 and J is TRBJ2-5; 10 nucleotides line up with TRBD2. Unmatched junction bases numbered 11, after V lost 3 bases and J lost 4 bases. The CDR3 runs 17 residues. Germline V lookup: CDR1 MDHEN, CDR2 SYDVKM. The full variable domain, in which reference TRBV28 and TRBJ2-5 provide the parts outside the CDR3, is DVKVTQSSRYLVKRTGEKVFLECVQDMDHENMFWYRQDPGLGLRLIYFSYDVKMKEKGDIPEGYSVSREKKERFSLILESASTNQTSMYLCASSLVSSGSYLETQYFGPGTRLLVL.

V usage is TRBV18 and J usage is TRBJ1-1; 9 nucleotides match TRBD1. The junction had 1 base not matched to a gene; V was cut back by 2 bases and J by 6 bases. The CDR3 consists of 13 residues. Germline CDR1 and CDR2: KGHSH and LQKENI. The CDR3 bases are TGTGCCAGCTCACCAGACAGGGGGTCTGAAGCTTTCTTT. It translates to CASSPDRGSEAFF.

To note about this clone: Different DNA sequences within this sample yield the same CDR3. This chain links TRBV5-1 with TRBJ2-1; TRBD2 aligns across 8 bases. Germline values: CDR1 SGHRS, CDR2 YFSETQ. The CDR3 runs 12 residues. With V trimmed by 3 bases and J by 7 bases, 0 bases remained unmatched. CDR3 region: CASSSSGNEQFF. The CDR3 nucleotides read TGCGCCAGCAGCTCTAGCGGGAATGAGCAGTTCTTC.

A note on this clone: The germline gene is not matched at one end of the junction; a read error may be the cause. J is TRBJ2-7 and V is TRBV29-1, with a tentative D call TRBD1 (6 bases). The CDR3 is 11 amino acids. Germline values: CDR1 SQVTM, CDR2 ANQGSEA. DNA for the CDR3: TGCAGCGTTGAAAATGAGGGGCTGAGGGGGTTC. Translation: CSVENEGLRGF.

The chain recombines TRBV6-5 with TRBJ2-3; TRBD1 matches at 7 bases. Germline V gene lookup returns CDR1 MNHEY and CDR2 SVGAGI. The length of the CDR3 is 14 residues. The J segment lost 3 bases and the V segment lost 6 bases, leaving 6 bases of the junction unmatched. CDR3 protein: CASRGQVQTDTQYF. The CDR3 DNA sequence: TGTGCCAGCAGAGGACAGGTCCAGACAGATACGCAGTATTTT.

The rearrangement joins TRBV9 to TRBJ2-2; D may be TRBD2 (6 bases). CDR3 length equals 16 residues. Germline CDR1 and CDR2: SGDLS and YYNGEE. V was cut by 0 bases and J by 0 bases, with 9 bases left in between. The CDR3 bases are TGTGCCAGCAGCGTAGGCGGCGGGACGAACACCGGGGAGCTGTTTTTT. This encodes CASSVGGGTNTGELFF.

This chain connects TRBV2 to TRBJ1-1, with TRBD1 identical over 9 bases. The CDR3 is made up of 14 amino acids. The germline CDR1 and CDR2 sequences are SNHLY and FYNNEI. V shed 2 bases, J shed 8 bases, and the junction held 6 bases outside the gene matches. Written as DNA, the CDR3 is TGTGCCAGCAGTGAACGGGGAACAGGGGGCGAAGCTTTCTTT. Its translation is CASSERGTGGEAFF.

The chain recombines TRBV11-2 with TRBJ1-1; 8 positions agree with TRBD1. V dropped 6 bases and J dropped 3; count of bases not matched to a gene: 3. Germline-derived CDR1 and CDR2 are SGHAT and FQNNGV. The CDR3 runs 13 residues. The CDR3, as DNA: TGTGCCAGCAGGCAACAGGGGGACACTGAAGCTTTCTTT. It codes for CASRQQGDTEAFF. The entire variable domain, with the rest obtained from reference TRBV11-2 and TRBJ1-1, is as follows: EAGVAQSPRYKIIEKRQSVAFWCNPISGHATLYWYQQILGQGPKLLIQFQNNGVVDDSQLPKDRFSAERLKGVDSTLKIQPAKLEDSAVYLCASRQQGDTEAFFGQGTRLTVV.